These 24 T cell receptor beta chains came from one sample sequenced in a study of control samples from healthy donors and cancer patients. Profiling relied on immunoSEQ multiplex PCR, and the TCRdb table lists in-frame clones only, not all of them. The table lists tens of thousands of clones, about nine tenths of them singletons. Sequenced sample: blood. The receptors derive from a woman aged 18-30 years in good health.

The J gene is TRBJ1-6, the V gene TRBV3-1 (or the pseudogene TRBV3-2); possibly TRBD1 for D (5 bases). V was trimmed by 5 bases and J by 9 bases, leaving 20 bases between them. Germline CDR1 reads LGHDT; CDR2 reads YNNKEL (reference sequence). The CDR3 contains 16 residues. The CDR3 DNA follows: TGTGCCAGCAGCTACGGACGTCTTACTGGGGGTTCACCCCTCCACTTT. Translating it yields CASSYGRLTGGSPLHF.

The table lists this clone with a count of one. The chain joins TRBV19 to TRBJ1-2, with TRBD1 matching over 7 bases. With V trimmed by 3 bases and J by 0 bases, 4 bases remained unmatched. The CDR3 contains 15 residues. Germline loops: CDR1 LNHDA, CDR2 SQIVND (reference sequence). Here the CDR3 DNA reads TGTGCCAGTAGTATGCCGACAGGGACTAACTATGGCTACACCTTC. It is translated as CASSMPTGTNYGYTF.

This clone turned up a few times. This chain links TRBV5-4 with TRBJ2-1; D ambiguous. V was cut by 0 bases and J by 5 bases, with 12 bases left in between. The CDR3 extends over 15 amino acids. Germline CDR1 reads SGHNT; CDR2 reads YYREEE (reference sequence). CDR3 residues: CASSLGPWVDNEQFF. CDR3 DNA sequence: TGTGCCAGCAGCTTGGGGCCATGGGTGGACAATGAGCAGTTCTTC.

J is TRBJ2-3 and V is TRBV7-9; no clear D gene. The CDR3 has 12 residues. Germline loops: CDR1 SEHNR, CDR2 FQNEAQ (reference sequence). The V gene lost 1 base and the J gene lost 4 bases, with 3 bases spanning the gap. DNA of the CDR3: TGTGCCAGCAGCTTAGGCGCAGATACGCAGTATTTT. Amino acids: CASSLGADTQYF.

As to this clone: Other nucleotide sequences in the sample specify the same CDR3. The rearrangement uses TRBV6-5 and TRBJ1-5; D is uncertain. Trimming removed 5 bases at V and 7 bases at J, with 9 bases between. From germline, CDR1 is MNHEY and CDR2 SVGAGI. The CDR3 is 12 amino acids. CDR3 in amino acids: CASSPPNQPQHF. CDR3 sequence (DNA): TGTGCCAGCAGTCCTCCAAACCAGCCCCAGCATTTT.

V and J are TRBV19 and TRBJ2-3, with 7 positions matching TRBD1. This CDR3 spans 15 amino acids. Germline CDR1 LNHDA, CDR2 SQIVND (reference sequence). The ends lost 8 bases at V and 6 bases at J; junction bases unmatched: 14. CDR3 sequence reads: CASEGRQGSGDTQYF. The CDR3, as DNA: TGTGCCAGTGAAGGGAGACAGGGTTCGGGTGATACGCAGTATTTT.

This clone showed up just once. This chain uses TRBV6-7 with TRBJ1-5, with D possibly being TRBD1 (5 bases). TRBV6-7 counts as an open reading frame of uncertain function. Trimming took 0 bases from V and 6 from J, leaving 15 bases between them. This CDR3 contains 16 residues. CDR3 nucleotide sequence: TGTGCCAGCAGTTACTCTAGGGGAGAAGGGGTTCAGCCCCAGCATTTT. It codes for CASSYSRGEGVQPQHF.

This rearrangement joins TRBV19 to TRBJ2-5, with 10 bases lining up with TRBD2. The CDR3 runs 14 residues. The V and J ends lost 8 bases and 4 bases, in that order; junction bases with no gene match: 7. From germline, CDR1 is LNHDA and CDR2 SQIVND (reference sequence). CDR3 in amino acids: CASRSGGAGETQYF. CDR3 nucleotide sequence: TGTGCCAGTCGAAGCGGGGGGGCCGGAGAGACCCAGTACTTC.

The rearrangement joins TRBV24-1 to TRBJ2-1; D unclear. The CDR3 covers 11 residues. Trimming pared 6 bases from V and 8 bases from J, leaving 7 bases between. The germline V gene has CDR1 KGHDR and CDR2 SFDVKD. Here the CDR3 reads CATSQRDEQFF. Here the CDR3 DNA reads TGTGCCACCAGTCAACGGGATGAGCAGTTCTTC.

The chain recombines TRBV13 with TRBJ2-7; D not certain. Germline-derived CDR1 and CDR2 are PRHDT and FYEKMQ (reference sequence). The CDR3 contains 16 residues. V lost 3 bases to trimming and J lost 1 base, with 16 bases between them. The CDR3 spells CASSFGEHSYSYEQYF. The CDR3 nucleotides are TGTGCCAGCAGCTTTGGAGAACACTCCTATTCCTACGAGCAGTACTTC.

V is TRBV18 and J is TRBJ1-5; D gene unclear. The germline V and J ends were trimmed by 4 bases and 6 bases, with 10 bases remaining between them. The CDR3 loop spans 13 amino acids. CDR1 is KGHSH and CDR2 is LQKENI in the germline V gene. The CDR3 reads CASSQGTRQPQHF. CDR3 DNA: TGTGCCAGCTCACAGGGAACGCGTCAGCCCCAGCATTTT.

V is TRBV7-3 and J is TRBJ2-5, with 15 bases that match TRBD2. In germline, CDR1 is SGHTA, CDR2 FQGTGA. The CDR3 runs to 17 residues. V lost 3 bases, J lost 2 bases, and 4 bases stayed unmatched. CDR3 sequence: CASSLGLAGGLQETQYF. For the CDR3, the DNA is TGTGCCAGCAGCTTGGGACTAGCGGGGGGATTACAAGAGACCCAGTACTTC.

The CDR3 here is CASSERGTGDGYGYTF. The CDR3 DNA is TGTGCCAGCAGTGAACGAGGGACAGGGGACGGCTATGGCTACACCTTC. This chain joins TRBV6-1 and TRBJ1-2, with TRBD1 identical over 10 bases. CDR1 and CDR2 (germline): MNHNS, SASEGT. J lost 4 bases, V lost 2 bases, and 7 bases had no gene match. This CDR3 has 16 residues.

This chain joins TRBV5-1 and TRBJ1-1; D is undetermined. Per the germline V gene, CDR1 is SGHRS and CDR2 is YFSETQ. The CDR3 consists of 11 residues. The V end lost 4 bases, the J end lost 7 bases, and 8 bases lay between the germline ends. The DNA of the CDR3 is TGCGCCAGCAGCGACTTGGATGAAGCTTTCTTT. The encoded protein is CASSDLDEAFF.

The count of this clone is one. The chain combines TRBV4-1 with TRBJ1-1; 7 positions match TRBD1. V was clipped by 7 bases and J by 6 bases; unmatched bases: 23. This CDR3 spans 18 amino acids. Per germline, CDR1 MGHRA and CDR2 YSYEKL. The DNA for the CDR3 is TGCGCCAGCACCTTTAGACAGGGTCTTCCCTTTCAGGACGCTGAAGCTTTCTTT. It specifies CASTFRQGLPFQDAEAFF.

The chain has TRBV6-1 and TRBJ1-1; D is ambiguous. Germline-derived CDR1 and CDR2 are MNHNS and SASEGT. This CDR3 region has 13 residues. The V gene lost 0 bases and the J gene lost 5 bases, with 7 bases spanning the gap. The CDR3, as DNA: TGTGCCAGCAGTGAAGCGCTAGGTACTGAAGCTTTCTTT. Translated, it gives CASSEALGTEAFF.

V usage is TRBV7-3 and J usage is TRBJ1-1; D call uncertain. This CDR3 spans 13 amino acids. Trimming pared 6 bases from V and 5 bases from J, leaving 13 bases between. Germline assignment: CDR1 SGHTA and CDR2 FQGTGA. The CDR3 region has the DNA TGTGCCAGCAGAAAAAATGGGTTGACTGAAGCTTTCTTT. Its protein is CASRKNGLTEAFF. Variable domain in full (rest from reference TRBV7-3 and TRBJ1-1): GAGVSQTPSNKVTEKGKYVELRCDPISGHTALYWYRQSLGQGPEFLIYFQGTGAADDSGLPNDRFFAVRPEGSVSTLKIQRTERGDSAVYLCASRKNGLTEAFFGQGTRLTVV.

The chain joins TRBV4-2 to TRBJ2-7; D possibly corresponds to TRBD1 (6 bases). This CDR3 contains 15 residues. The ends were cut back, 0 bases at V and 3 bases at J, with 12 bases in the middle. Germline assignment: CDR1 LGHNA and CDR2 YNFKEQ. The CDR3: CASSQDLEDSYEQYF. The CDR3 coding sequence is TGTGCCAGCAGCCAAGATTTAGAGGACAGCTACGAGCAGTACTTC.

This clone was detected a few times. The gene calls are TRBV16 and TRBJ1-2; 8 nucleotides agree with TRBD1. The germline gives CDR1 KGHSY, CDR2 FQNENV. Trimming cost V 3 bases and J 2 bases; bases outside gene matches: 2. The CDR3 extends over 14 amino acids. CDR3 amino acids: CASSHRDRNYGYTF. The CDR3 coding sequence is TGTGCCAGCAGCCATCGGGACAGGAACTATGGCTACACCTTC.

The V gene is TRBV9, the J gene TRBJ1-6, with TRBD1 matching 9 bases. After removal of 2 bases from V and 9 bases from J, the junction contained 6 bases not matched to a gene. CDR3 size: 15 residues. The germline gives CDR1 SGDLS, CDR2 YYNGEE. The CDR3 nucleotides read TGTGCCAGCAGCGTTAGCGGGACAGGGTCTTCACCCCTCCACTTT. Its translation is CASSVSGTGSSPLHF.

The rearrangement uses TRBV9 and TRBJ2-5; D call uncertain. This CDR3 spans 14 amino acids. Germline CDR1 is SGDLS and CDR2 is YYNGEE. The V gene lost 4 bases and the J gene lost 2 bases, with 12 bases spanning the gap. CDR3 coding DNA: TGTGCCAGCAGCTCATACGGGCTTCAAGAGACCCAGTACTTC. It translates to CASSSYGLQETQYF.

J is TRBJ2-3 and V is TRBV5-6, with 8 nucleotides matching TRBD1. V gave up 2 bases and J gave up 2 bases; unmatched junction bases: 7. The CDR3 sequence is 16 residues long. Germline CDR1 is SGHDT and CDR2 is YYEEEE. In nucleotides, the CDR3 is TGTGCCAGCAGCTTTTTTCCGGACAGGGACACAGATACGCAGTATTTT. Its translation: CASSFFPDRDTDTQYF.

This chain uses TRBV19 with TRBJ1-2; unclear D gene. CDR3 length: 14 amino acids. V lost 7 bases and J lost 0, with 12 bases in between. CDR1 LNHDA and CDR2 SQIVND come from the germline V gene (reference sequence). The chain's CDR3 is CASIPAASNYGYTF. The DNA of the CDR3 is TGTGCCAGTATTCCCGCGGCATCTAACTATGGCTACACCTTC.

The chain carries TRBV14 and TRBJ1-1; D not resolved. V lost 0 bases and J 2 bases, leaving 1 base between the germline ends. The germline CDR1 and CDR2 sequences are SGHDN and FVKESK. The CDR3 consists of 12 residues. This CDR3 reads CASSQDNTEAFF. Written as DNA, the CDR3 is TGTGCCAGCAGCCAAGATAACACTGAAGCTTTCTTT.